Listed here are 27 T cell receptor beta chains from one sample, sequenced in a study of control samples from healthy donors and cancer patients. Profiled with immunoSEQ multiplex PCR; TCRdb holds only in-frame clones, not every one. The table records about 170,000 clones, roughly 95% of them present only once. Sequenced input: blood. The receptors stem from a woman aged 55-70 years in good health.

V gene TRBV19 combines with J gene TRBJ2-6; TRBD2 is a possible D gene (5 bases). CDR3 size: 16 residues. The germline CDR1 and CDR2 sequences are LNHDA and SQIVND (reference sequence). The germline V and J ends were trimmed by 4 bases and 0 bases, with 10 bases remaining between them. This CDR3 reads CASSSGLFSGANVLTF. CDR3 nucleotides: TGTGCCAGTAGTAGCGGACTGTTCTCTGGGGCCAACGTCCTGACTTTC.

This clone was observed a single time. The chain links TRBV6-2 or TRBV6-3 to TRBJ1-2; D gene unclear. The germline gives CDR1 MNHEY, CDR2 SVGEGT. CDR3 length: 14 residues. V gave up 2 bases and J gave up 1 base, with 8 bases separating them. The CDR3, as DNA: TGTGCCAGCAGTTACCTGCCCGGTAACTATGGCTACACCTTC. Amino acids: CASSYLPGNYGYTF.

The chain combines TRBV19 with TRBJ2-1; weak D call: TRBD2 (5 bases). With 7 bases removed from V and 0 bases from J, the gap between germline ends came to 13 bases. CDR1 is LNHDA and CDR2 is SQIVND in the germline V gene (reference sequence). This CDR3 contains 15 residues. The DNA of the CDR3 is TGTGCCAGTACCCCGACGGGGAGCTCCTACAATGAGCAGTTCTTC. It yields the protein CASTPTGSSYNEQFF.

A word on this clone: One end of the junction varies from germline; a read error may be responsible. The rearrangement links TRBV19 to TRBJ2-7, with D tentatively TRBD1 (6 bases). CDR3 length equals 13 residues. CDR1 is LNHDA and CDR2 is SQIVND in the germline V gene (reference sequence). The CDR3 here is CASSSGTSYAQYF. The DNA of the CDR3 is TGTGCCAGTAGTTCCGGGACATCCTACGCGCAGTACTTC.

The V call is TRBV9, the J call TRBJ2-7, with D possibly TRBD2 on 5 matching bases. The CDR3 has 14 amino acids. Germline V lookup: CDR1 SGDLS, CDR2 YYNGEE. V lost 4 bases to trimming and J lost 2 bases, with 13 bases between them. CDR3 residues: CASSPGGSTYEQYF. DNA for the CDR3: TGTGCCAGCAGCCCCGGCGGGTCTACCTACGAGCAGTACTTC. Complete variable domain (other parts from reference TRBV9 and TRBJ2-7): DSGVTQTPKHLITATGQRVTLRCSPRSGDLSVYWYQQSLDQGLQFLIQYYNGEERAKGNILERFSAQQFPDLHSELNLSSLELGDSALYFCASSPGGSTYEQYFGPGTRLTVT.

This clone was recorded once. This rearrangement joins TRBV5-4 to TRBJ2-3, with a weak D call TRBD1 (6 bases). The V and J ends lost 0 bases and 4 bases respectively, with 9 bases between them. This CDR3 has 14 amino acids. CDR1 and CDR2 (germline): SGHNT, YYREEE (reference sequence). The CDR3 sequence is CASSLAPGADTQYF. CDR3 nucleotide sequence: TGTGCCAGCAGCTTGGCTCCAGGGGCAGATACGCAGTATTTT.

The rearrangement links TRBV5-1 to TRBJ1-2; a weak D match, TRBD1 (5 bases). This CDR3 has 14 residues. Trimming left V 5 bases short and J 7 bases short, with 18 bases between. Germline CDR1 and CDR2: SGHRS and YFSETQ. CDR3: CASSSGWGDSGYTF. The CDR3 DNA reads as TGCGCCAGCAGTTCCGGCTGGGGGGATTCTGGCTACACCTTC.

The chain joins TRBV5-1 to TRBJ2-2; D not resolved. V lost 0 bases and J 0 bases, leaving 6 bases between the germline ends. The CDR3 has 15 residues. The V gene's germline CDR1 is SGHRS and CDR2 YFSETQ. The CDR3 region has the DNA TGCGCCAGCAGCTTGGTTAGGGCGAACACCGGGGAGCTGTTTTTT. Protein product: CASSLVRANTGELFF.

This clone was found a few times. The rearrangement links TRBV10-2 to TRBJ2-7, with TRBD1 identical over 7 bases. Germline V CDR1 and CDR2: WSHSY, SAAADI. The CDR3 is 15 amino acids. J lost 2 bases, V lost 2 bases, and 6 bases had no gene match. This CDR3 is CASSEQLTGAYEQYF. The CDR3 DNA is TGCGCCAGCAGTGAGCAGCTAACAGGGGCCTACGAGCAGTACTTC.

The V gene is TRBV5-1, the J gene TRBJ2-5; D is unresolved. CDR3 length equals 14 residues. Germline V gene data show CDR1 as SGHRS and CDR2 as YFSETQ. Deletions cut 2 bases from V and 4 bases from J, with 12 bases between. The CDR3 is CASSFSGVVETQYF. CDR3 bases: TGCGCCAGCAGCTTTTCAGGAGTAGTAGAGACCCAGTACTTC.

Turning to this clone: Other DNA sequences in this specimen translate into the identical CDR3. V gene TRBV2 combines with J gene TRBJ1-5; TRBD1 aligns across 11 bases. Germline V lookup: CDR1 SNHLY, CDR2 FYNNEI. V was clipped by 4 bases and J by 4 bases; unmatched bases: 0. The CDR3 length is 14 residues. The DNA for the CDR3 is TGTGCCAGCAGTGGGGACAGGGGGAATCAGCCCCAGCATTTT. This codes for CASSGDRGNQPQHF.

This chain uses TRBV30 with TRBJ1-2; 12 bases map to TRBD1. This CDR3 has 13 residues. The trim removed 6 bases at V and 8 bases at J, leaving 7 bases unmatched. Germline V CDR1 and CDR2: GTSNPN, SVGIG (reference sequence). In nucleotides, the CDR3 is TGTGCCTGCAAGGGGACAGGGGGCGAGGGCTACACCTTC. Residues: CACKGTGGEGYTF.

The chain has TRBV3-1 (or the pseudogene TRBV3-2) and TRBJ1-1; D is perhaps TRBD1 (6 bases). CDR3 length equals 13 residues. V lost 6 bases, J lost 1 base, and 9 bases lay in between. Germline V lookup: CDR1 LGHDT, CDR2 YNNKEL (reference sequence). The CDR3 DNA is TGTGCCAGCAGAAACAGGGAGAACACTGAAGCTTTCTTT. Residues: CASRNRENTEAFF.

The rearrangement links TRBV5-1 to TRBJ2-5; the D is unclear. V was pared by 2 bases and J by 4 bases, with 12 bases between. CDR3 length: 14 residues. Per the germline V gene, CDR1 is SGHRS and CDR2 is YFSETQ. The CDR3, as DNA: TGCGCCAGCAGCTTCCCCCAAACCCGAGAGACCCAGTACTTC. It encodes CASSFPQTRETQYF.

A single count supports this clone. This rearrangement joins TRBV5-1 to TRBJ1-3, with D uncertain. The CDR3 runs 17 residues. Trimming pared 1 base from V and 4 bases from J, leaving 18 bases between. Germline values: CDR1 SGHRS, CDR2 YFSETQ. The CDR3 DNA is TGCGCCAGCAGCTTGACTTCTCCAGACAAATTCGGAAACACCATATATTTT. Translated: CASSLTSPDKFGNTIYF.

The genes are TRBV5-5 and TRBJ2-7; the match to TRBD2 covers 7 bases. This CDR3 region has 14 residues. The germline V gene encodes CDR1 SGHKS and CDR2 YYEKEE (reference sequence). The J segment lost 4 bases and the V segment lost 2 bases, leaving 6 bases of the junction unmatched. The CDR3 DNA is TGTGCCAGCAGCTTAAGGGACTACCTATACGAGCAGTACTTC. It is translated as CASSLRDYLYEQYF. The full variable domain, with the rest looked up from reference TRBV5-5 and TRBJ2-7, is DAGVTQSPTHLIKTRGQQVTLRCSPISGHKSVSWYQQVLGQGPQFIFQYYEKEERGRGNFPDRFSARQFPNYSSELNVNALLLGDSALYLCASSLRDYLYEQYFGPGTRLTVT.

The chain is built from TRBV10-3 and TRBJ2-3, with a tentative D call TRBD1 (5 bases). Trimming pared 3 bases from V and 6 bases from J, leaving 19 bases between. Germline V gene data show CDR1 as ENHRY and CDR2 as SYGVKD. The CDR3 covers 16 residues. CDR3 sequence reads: CAISEGVQGAGDTQYF. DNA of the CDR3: TGTGCCATCAGTGAAGGGGTTCAGGGTGCTGGGGATACGCAGTATTTT.

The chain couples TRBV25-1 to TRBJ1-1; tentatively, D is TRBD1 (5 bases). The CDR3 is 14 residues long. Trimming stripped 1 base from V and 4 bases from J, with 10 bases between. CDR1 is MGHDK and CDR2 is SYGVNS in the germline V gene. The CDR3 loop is CASSEWGGGTEAFF. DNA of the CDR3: TGTGCCAGCAGTGAATGGGGGGGAGGCACTGAAGCTTTCTTT.

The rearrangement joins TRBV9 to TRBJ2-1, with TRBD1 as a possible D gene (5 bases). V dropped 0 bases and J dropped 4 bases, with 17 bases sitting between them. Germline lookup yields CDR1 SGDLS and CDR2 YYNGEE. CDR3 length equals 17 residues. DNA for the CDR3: TGTGCCAGCAGCGTAGACCCCCTGTGGGGCGTTTACAATGAGCAGTTCTTC. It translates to CASSVDPLWGVYNEQFF.

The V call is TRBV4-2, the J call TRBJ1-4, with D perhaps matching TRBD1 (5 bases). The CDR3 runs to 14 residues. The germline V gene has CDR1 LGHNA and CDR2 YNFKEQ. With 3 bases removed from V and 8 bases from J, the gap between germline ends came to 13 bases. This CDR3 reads CASSQGTIGEKLFF. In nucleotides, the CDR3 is TGTGCCAGCAGCCAGGGGACGATTGGGGAAAAACTGTTTTTT.

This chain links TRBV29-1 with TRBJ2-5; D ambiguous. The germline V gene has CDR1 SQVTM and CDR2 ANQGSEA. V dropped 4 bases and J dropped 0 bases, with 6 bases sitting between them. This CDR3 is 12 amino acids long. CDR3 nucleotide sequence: TGCAGCGTTGGGGTTAACCAAGAGACCCAGTACTTC. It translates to CSVGVNQETQYF.

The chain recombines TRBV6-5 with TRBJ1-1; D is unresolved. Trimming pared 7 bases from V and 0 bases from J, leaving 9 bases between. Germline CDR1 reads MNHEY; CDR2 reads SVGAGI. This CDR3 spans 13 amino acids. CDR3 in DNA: TGTGCCAGCACGACGGCAGTGAACACTGAAGCTTTCTTT. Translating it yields CASTTAVNTEAFF.

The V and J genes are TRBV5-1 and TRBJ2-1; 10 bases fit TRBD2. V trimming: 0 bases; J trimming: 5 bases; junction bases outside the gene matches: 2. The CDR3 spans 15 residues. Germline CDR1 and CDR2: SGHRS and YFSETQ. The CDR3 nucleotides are TGCGCCAGCAGCTTGGAAGCGGGGGGGCACAATGAGCAGTTCTTC. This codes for CASSLEAGGHNEQFF.

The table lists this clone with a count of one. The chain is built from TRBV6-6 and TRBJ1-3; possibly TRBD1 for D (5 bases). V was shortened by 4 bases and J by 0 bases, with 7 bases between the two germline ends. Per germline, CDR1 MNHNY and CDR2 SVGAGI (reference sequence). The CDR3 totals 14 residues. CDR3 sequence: CASSWGLSGNTIYF. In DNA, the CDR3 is TGTGCCAGCAGTTGGGGACTCTCTGGAAACACCATATATTTT.

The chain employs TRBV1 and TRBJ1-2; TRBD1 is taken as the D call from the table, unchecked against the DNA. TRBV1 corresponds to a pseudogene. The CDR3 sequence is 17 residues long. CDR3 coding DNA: TGCACCAGCAGCCTGAATACGGACAGGGCAAATAACTATGGCTACACCTTC. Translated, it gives CTSSLNTDRANNYGYTF.

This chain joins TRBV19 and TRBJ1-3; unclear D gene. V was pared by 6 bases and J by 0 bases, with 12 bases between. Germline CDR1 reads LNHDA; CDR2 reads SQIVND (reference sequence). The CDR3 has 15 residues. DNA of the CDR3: TGTGCCAGTAGGAGGGCTACAAGCTCTGGAAACACCATATATTTT. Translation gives CASRRATSSGNTIYF. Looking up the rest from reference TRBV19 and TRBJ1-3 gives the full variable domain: DGGITQSPKYLFRKEGQNVTLSCEQNLNHDAMYWYRQDPGQGLRLIYYSQIVNDFQKGDIAEGYSVSREKKESFPLTVTSAQKNPTAFYLCASRRATSSGNTIYFGEGSWLTVV.

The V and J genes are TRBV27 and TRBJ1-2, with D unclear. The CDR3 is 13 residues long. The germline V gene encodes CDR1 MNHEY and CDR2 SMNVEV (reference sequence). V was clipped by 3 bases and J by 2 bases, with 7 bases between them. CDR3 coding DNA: TGTGCCAGCAGTTTCGGACGGAACTATGGCTACACCTTC. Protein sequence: CASSFGRNYGYTF.